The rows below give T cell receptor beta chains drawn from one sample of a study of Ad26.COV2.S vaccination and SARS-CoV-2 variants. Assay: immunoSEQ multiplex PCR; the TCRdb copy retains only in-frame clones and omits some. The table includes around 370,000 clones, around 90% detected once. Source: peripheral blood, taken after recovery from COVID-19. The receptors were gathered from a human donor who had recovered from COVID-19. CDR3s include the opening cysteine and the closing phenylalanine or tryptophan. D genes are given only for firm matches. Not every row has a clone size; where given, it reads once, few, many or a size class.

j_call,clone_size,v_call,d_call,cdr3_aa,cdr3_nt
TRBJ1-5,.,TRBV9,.,CASSVTDYSNQPQHF,TGTGCCAGCAGCGTGACGGATTATAGCAATCAGCCCCAGCATTTT
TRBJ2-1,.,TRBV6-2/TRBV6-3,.,CASSSLDNEQFF,TGTGCCAGCAGTTCGCTTGACAATGAGCAGTTCTTC
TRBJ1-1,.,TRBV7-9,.,CASSLDEGQGFVEAFF,TGTGCCAGCAGCTTAGATGAGGGGCAGGGGTTCGTGGAAGCTTTCTTT
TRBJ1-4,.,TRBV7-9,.,CASSLPPGTTNEKLFF,TGTGCCAGCAGTCTCCCTCCAGGTACAACTAATGAAAAACTGTTTTTT
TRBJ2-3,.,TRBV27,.,CASSFLGGLDTQYF,TGTGCCAGCAGTTTTTTAGGAGGATTAGATACGCAGTATTTT
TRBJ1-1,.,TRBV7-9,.,CASSLAADVEAFF,TGTGCCAGCAGCTTAGCGGCGGACGTTGAAGCTTTCTTT
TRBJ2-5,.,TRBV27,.,CASSLSAHGGLETQYF,TGTGCCAGCAGTTTATCGGCCCACGGAGGGTTGGAGACCCAGTACTTC
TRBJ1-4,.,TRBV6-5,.,CASSYNVGAGEKLFF,TGTGCCAGCAGTTACAACGTGGGGGCGGGTGAAAAACTGTTTTTT
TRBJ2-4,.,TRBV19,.,CASRGDENIQYF,TGTGCCAGTAGAGGGGACGAAAACATTCAGTACTTC
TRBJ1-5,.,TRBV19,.,CASSIGRGGYNQPQHF,TGTGCCAGTAGTATAGGGAGAGGTGGGTACAATCAGCCCCAGCATTTT
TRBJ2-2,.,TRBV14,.,CASSPHQGPGELFF,TGTGCCAGCAGCCCCCACCAGGGGCCCGGGGAGCTGTTTTTT
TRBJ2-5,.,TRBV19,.,CASSMASARETQYF,TGTGCCAGTAGTATGGCATCAGCAAGGGAGACCCAGTACTTC
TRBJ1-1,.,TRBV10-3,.,CAIKRDLNTEAFF,TGTGCCATCAAAAGGGACCTGAACACTGAAGCTTTCTTT
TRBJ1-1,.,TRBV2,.,CALGGMSMNTEAFF,TGTGCCTTGGGGGGCATGTCGATGAACACTGAAGCTTTCTTT
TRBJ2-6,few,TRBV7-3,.,CASSLQTGANVLTF,TGTGCCAGCAGCTTACAGACTGGGGCCAACGTCCTGACTTTC
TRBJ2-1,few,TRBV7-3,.,CASSSPHQGGTSYNEQFF,TGTGCCAGCAGCTCCCCCCATCAGGGTGGGACGTCCTACAATGAGCAGTTCTTC
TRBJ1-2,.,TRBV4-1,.,CASSQGTAVAYGYTF,TGCGCCAGCAGCCAAGGGACGGCCGTGGCATATGGCTACACCTTC
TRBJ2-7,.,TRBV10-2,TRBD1,CASSEITGTGVREQYF,TGCGCCAGCAGTGAGATTACCGGGACAGGGGTCCGCGAGCAGTACTTC
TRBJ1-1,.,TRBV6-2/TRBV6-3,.,CASSNPGAATEAFF,TGTGCCAGCAGTAACCCAGGGGCGGCCACTGAAGCTTTCTTT
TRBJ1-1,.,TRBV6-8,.,CASRQGTEAFF,TGTGCCAGCAGGCAGGGAACTGAAGCTTTCTTT
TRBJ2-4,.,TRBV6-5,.,CASRRSGVDIQYF,TGTGCCAGCAGGAGATCTGGGGTGGACATTCAGTACTTC
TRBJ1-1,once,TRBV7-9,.,CASSWAEAFF,TGTGCCAGCAGTTGGGCAGAAGCTTTCTTT
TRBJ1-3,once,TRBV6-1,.,CASSEGDNSGNTIYF,TGTGCCAGCAGTGAAGGGGACAACTCTGGAAACACCATATATTTT
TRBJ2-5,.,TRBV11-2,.,CASSSPYQETQYF,TGTGCCAGCAGCTCACCATACCAAGAGACCCAGTACTTC
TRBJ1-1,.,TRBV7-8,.,CASSLGKNTEAFF,TGTGCCAGCAGCTTAGGAAAGAACACTGAAGCTTTCTTT
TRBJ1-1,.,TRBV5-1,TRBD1,CASSWTTGANTEAFF,TGCGCCAGCAGCTGGACGACAGGGGCTAACACTGAAGCTTTCTTT
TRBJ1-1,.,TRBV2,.,CASSEERAQNTEAFF,TGTGCCAGCAGTGAAGAACGGGCGCAGAACACTGAAGCTTTCTTT
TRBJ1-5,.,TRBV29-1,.,CSVGWGARQPQHF,TGCAGCGTTGGATGGGGGGCTCGTCAGCCCCAGCATTTT
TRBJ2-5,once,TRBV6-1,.,CASSETESQETQYF,TGTGCCAGCAGTGAGACGGAGAGCCAAGAGACCCAGTACTTC
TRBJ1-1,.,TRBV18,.,CASSSLAPPEGLRGTEAFF,TGTGCCAGCTCATCCTTGGCCCCACCGGAAGGCTTGCGTGGCACTGAAGCTTTCTTT
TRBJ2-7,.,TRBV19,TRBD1,CASQGESYEQYF,TGTGCCAGCCAGGGGGAATCCTACGAGCAGTACTTC
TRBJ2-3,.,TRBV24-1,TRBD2,CATSDDVAGGGDTQYF,TGTGCCACCAGTGACGACGTAGCGGGGGGTGGGGATACGCAGTATTTT
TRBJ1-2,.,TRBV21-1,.,CAKWDRGFKDYGYTF,TGTGCCAAATGGGACAGGGGGTTCAAGGACTATGGCTACACCTTC
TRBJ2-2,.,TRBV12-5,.,CASALLAVRDTGELFF,TGTGCTAGTGCCCTACTGGCAGTACGTGACACCGGGGAGCTGTTTTTT
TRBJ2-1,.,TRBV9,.,CASSFEGYNEQFF,TGTGCCAGTTCCTTCGAGGGGTACAATGAGCAGTTCTTC
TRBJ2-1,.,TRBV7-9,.,CASGGGFF,TGTGCCAGCGGGGGCGGGTTCTTC
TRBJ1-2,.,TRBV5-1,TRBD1,CASSLVSTGGYGYTF,TGCGCCAGCAGCTTGGTTTCGACAGGGGGGTATGGCTACACCTTC
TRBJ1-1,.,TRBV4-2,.,CASSQEPRGVEAFF,TGTGCCAGCAGCCAAGAACCCAGAGGGGTTGAAGCTTTCTTT
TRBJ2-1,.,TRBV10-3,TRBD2,CAISEFPGTSGGDGYNEQFF,TGTGCCATCAGTGAGTTTCCCGGGACTAGCGGGGGGGACGGCTACAATGAGCAGTTCTTC
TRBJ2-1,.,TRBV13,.,CASSLWPRGIHEQFF,TGTGCCAGCAGCTTATGGCCTAGGGGGATCCATGAGCAGTTCTTC
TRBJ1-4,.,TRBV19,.,CASSIGSGGNEKLFF,TGTGCCAGTAGTATAGGGTCCGGGGGGAATGAAAAACTGTTTTTT
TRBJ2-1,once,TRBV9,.,CASSVGQKYNEQFF,TGTGCCAGCAGCGTAGGACAAAAATACAATGAGCAGTTCTTC
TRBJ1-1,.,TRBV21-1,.,CASSKDAGGVRETEAFF,TGTGCCAGCAGCAAAGATGCGGGGGGCGTAAGGGAAACTGAAGCTTTCTTT
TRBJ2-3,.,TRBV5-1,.,CASSLGWLGIDTQYF,TGCGCCAGCAGCCTAGGTTGGCTCGGCATCGATACGCAGTATTTT
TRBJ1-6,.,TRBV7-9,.,CASSPVLGHNSPLHF,TGTGCCAGCAGCCCCGTGTTGGGTCACAATTCACCCCTCCACTTT
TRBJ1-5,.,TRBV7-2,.,CASTPRWGDHNQPQHF,TGTGCCAGCACTCCGAGGTGGGGTGATCACAATCAGCCCCAGCATTTT
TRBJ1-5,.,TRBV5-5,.,CASSLDGQGNQPQHF,TGTGCCAGCAGCTTGGATGGCCAGGGCAATCAGCCCCAGCATTTT
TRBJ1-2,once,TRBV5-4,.,CASSLRGYYGYTF,TGTGCCAGCAGCTTGCGAGGGTACTATGGCTACACCTTC